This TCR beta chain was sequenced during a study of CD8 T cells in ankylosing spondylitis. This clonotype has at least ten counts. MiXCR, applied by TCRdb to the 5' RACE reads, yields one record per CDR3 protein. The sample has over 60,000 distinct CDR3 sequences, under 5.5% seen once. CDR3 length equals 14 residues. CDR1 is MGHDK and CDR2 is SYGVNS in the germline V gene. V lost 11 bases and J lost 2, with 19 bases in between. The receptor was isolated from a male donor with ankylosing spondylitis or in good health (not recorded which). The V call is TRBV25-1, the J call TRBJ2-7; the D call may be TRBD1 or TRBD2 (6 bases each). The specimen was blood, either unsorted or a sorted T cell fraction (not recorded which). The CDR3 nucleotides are TGTGCCGCTGAACCCTCGGGGGCCCCCTACGAGCAGTACTTC. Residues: CAAEPSGAPYEQYF.